The 18 T cell receptor beta chains listed next were all sequenced from one sample in a study of T cells expressing NK-cell markers. Reanalyzing the 5' RACE reads, TCRdb keeps one entry per CDR3 protein, without DNA. The repertoire table contains about 410,000 distinct CDR3 sequences. Sequenced: blood T cells: a sorted CD56 or NKG2C T cell subset, CD4+ or CD8+ T cells, or bulk PBMC T cells (not recorded which). The receptors were gathered from a woman aged 45-60 years in good health.

The chain couples TRBV4-1 to TRBJ1-6. CDR1 and CDR2 from the germline V gene are MGHRA and YSYEKL. The CDR3 consists of 14 residues. CDR3 region: CASSQEPVDSPLHF.

The chain uses TRBV10-2 and TRBJ2-5; TCRdb's D gene call, TRBD1, goes unchecked for lack of DNA. Germline V lookup: CDR1 WSHSY, CDR2 SAAADI. The CDR3 is 14 amino acids. CDR3: CASSITGGGETQYF.

The chain carries TRBV5-1 and TRBJ2-3; as DNA is missing, the TRBD2 call by TCRdb cannot be tested. CDR3 length: 17 residues. Germline CDR1 and CDR2: SGHRS and YFSETQ. CDR3 region: CASSPRLAGGHTDTQYF.

The chain uses TRBV14 and TRBJ2-2. The CDR3 runs to 14 residues. Germline-derived CDR1 and CDR2 are SGHDN and FVKESK. CDR3 in amino acids: CASRADGQTGELFF.

The rearrangement joins TRBV2 to TRBJ2-5. The length of the CDR3 is 13 residues. Germline loops: CDR1 SNHLY, CDR2 FYNNEI. The CDR3 reads CASSEGWGETQYF.

The V gene is TRBV5-1, the J gene TRBJ2-3; the TRBD2 assignment by TCRdb is unverifiable without DNA. Germline V gene lookup returns CDR1 SGHRS and CDR2 YFSETQ. The CDR3 spans 16 residues. CDR3 region: CASSNLAGGTADTQYF. Based on the CDR3 plus reference TRBV5-1 and TRBJ2-3, the full variable domain is KAGVTQTPRYLIKTRGQQVTLSCSPISGHRSVSWYQQTPGQGLQFLFEYFSETQRNKGNFPGRFSGRQFSNSRSEMNVSTLELGDSALYLCASSNLAGGTADTQYFGPGTRLTVL.

V gene TRBV5-6 combines with J gene TRBJ2-3. The CDR3 spans 16 residues. Looked up from germline, CDR1 is SGHDT and CDR2 is YYEEEE. CDR3 sequence reads: CASSLAARRDTDTQYF.

The V call is TRBV11-3, the J call TRBJ2-3; lacking DNA, the TRBD2 call made by TCRdb goes unchecked. The germline gives CDR1 SGHNT, CDR2 YENEEA. The CDR3 spans 17 residues. The chain's CDR3 is CASSARTSGSFPDTQYF.

V gene TRBV7-2 combines with J gene TRBJ2-5; no DNA is available, so the TRBD2 call from TCRdb remains unchecked. The CDR3 is 15 amino acids. Germline CDR1 is SGHTA and CDR2 is FQGNSA. The CDR3: CASSLKAGLWETQYF.

This rearrangement joins TRBV20-1 to TRBJ2-3; without DNA, the TCRdb call of TRBD2 cannot be checked. The CDR3 has 14 amino acids. Looked up from germline, CDR1 is DFQATT and CDR2 is SNEGSKA (reference sequence). CDR3 residues: CSAGTSGISDTQYF.

The V and J genes are TRBV12-3 or TRBV12-4 and TRBJ2-2; absent DNA, TCRdb's TRBD2 call cannot be checked. The CDR3 consists of 16 residues. The CDR3 loop reads CASSPGTSGRAGELFF.

V gene TRBV15 combines with J gene TRBJ2-1; TCRdb selects TRBD1, and the lack of DNA leaves this call unchecked. CDR1 is LNHNV, CDR2 YYDKDF, per germline (reference sequence). The CDR3 runs 14 residues. The CDR3 region is CATSNPAVPAEQFF. The whole variable domain, remainder taken from reference TRBV15 and TRBJ2-1, is DAMVIQNPRYQVTQFGKPVTLSCSQTLNHNVMYWYQQKSSQAPKLLFHYYDKDFNNEADTPDNFQSRRPNTSFCFLDIRSPGLGDTAMYLCATSNPAVPAEQFFGPGTRLTVL.

The V gene is TRBV20-1, the J gene TRBJ1-5. CDR3 length equals 15 residues. The germline V gene has CDR1 DFQATT and CDR2 SNEGSKA (reference sequence). CDR3 residues: CSAREDAGSNQPQHF.

This chain uses TRBV11-3 with TRBJ2-1; TCRdb's assignment of TRBD1 cannot be checked, as there is no DNA. CDR3 length: 15 amino acids. Germline lookup yields CDR1 SGHNT and CDR2 YENEEA. The CDR3 sequence is CASSLTRQGAYEQFF.

The chain recombines TRBV6-5 with TRBJ1-1; TCRdb indicates TRBD1, and absent DNA this call remains unverified. CDR1 is MNHEY, CDR2 SVGAGI, per germline. The CDR3 spans 16 residues. The CDR3 spells CASSLVGQGGNTEAFF.

The chain carries TRBV28 and TRBJ1-5; the TRBD1 assignment by TCRdb is unverifiable without DNA. Germline V lookup: CDR1 MDHEN, CDR2 SYDVKM. This CDR3 is 14 amino acids long. The CDR3: CATELGQGDEPQHF.

The rearrangement links TRBV2 to TRBJ1-5; TCRdb designates TRBD1, a call that cannot be tested without DNA. Per germline, CDR1 SNHLY and CDR2 FYNNEI. There are 16 residues in the CDR3. CDR3 amino acids: CASSVIGTVSNQPQHF. The full variable domain, with the rest looked up from reference TRBV2 and TRBJ1-5, is EPEVTQTPSHQVTQMGQEVILRCVPISNHLYFYWYRQILGQKVEFLVSFYNNEISEKSEIFDDQFSVERPDGSNFTLKIRSTKLEDSAMYFCASSVIGTVSNQPQHFGDGTRLSIL.

The chain's CDR3 is CSVAWLAGGAYNEQFF. The chain employs TRBV29-1 and TRBJ2-1; TCRdb calls TRBD2, which cannot be checked without DNA. CDR3 length: 16 residues. In germline, CDR1 is SQVTM, CDR2 ANQGSEA.